The rows below give T cell receptor beta chains drawn from one sample of a study of neurological immune-mediated disorders. Using its own MiXCR run on the 5' RACE reads, TCRdb lists one record per CDR3 protein. The sample has roughly 20,000 distinct CDR3 sequences, 17% seen once. Sequenced sample: CD8+ T cells from blood. Every receptor here comes from a woman between 18 and 29 years old with multiple sclerosis. Both conserved end residues are part of each CDR3. The D gene is left open where the match is weak. Clone sizes are given selectively: once, few, many, or a class where the clone is expanded.

J,size,V,length,D,DNA,CDR3
TRBJ1-1,many,TRBV7-9,13,NA,TGTGCCAGCAGCTTACCCGTGAACACTGAAGCTTTCTTT,CASSLPVNTEAFF
TRBJ2-2,many,TRBV6-5,14,NA,TGTGCCAGCAGTTCCACAGGGCCCACCGGGGAGCTGTTTTTT,CASSSTGPTGELFF
TRBJ2-5,NA,TRBV19,15,NA,TGTGCCAGTAGTATCCCGGGAAGTATCCAAGAGACCCAGTACTTC,CASSIPGSIQETQYF
TRBJ2-1,many,TRBV20-1,15,TRBD2,TGCAGTGCTAGAACACTAGCGGGGGACCACAATGAGCAGTTCTTC,CSARTLAGDHNEQFF
TRBJ2-5,many,TRBV6-5,15,NA,TGTGCCAGCACGACCTCCGAACAGGGCCAAGAGACCCAGTACTTC,CASTTSEQGQETQYF
TRBJ1-2,many,TRBV29-1,14,NA,TGCAGCGCTCCCGAGACCCGGGGTGCCTATGGCTACACCTTC,CSAPETRGAYGYTF
TRBJ2-1,NA,TRBV4-1,17,NA,TGCGCCAGCAGCCAAGGGGTGGCACAGAGCTCCTACAATGAGCAGTTCTTC,CASSQGVAQSSYNEQFF
TRBJ1-2,many,TRBV27,13,NA,TGTGCCAGCAGTCCAGGGTCTAACTATGGCTACACCTTC,CASSPGSNYGYTF
TRBJ2-7,many,TRBV7-8,14,TRBD2,TGTGCCAGCAGCTCAGGGACTAGCGGATACGAGCAGTACTTC,CASSSGTSGYEQYF
TRBJ2-1,many,TRBV24-1,14,NA,TGTGCCACCGCCCTACCAGGGTTCGGCGATGAGCAGTTCTTC,CATALPGFGDEQFF
TRBJ1-3,many,TRBV9,16,TRBD1,TGTGCCAGCAGCAACCGGGACAGGGGGTCTGGAAACACCATATATTTT,CASSNRDRGSGNTIYF
TRBJ2-2,once,TRBV19,13,NA,TGTGCCAGTAGTATAGCCAGCACCGGGGAGCTGTTTTTT,CASSIASTGELFF
TRBJ2-1,NA,TRBV15,16,NA,TGTGCCACCAGCAGAGACAGCTCGAGCTCCTACAATGAGCAGTTCTTC,CATSRDSSSSYNEQFF
TRBJ2-1,many,TRBV7-8,17,TRBD2,TGTGCCAGCAGCTTACCGGGACTAGCGGGGGGGCAGGGTGAGCAGTTCTTC,CASSLPGLAGGQGEQFF
TRBJ1-3,many,TRBV7-2,16,NA,TGTGCCAGCAGCTTAGTCGGGGGACTCTCTGGAAACACCATATATTTT,CASSLVGGLSGNTIYF
TRBJ2-3,many,TRBV6-1,16,NA,TGTGCCAGCAGTGAAGTCGCGGCAGGGAGGACAGATACGCAGTATTTT,CASSEVAAGRTDTQYF
TRBJ1-5,many,TRBV7-9,18,TRBD1,TGTGCCAGCAGCTTAGCAACAGGGGAGTCGCCGAACAATCAGCCCCAGCATTTT,CASSLATGESPNNQPQHF
TRBJ2-7,many,TRBV20-1,14,TRBD1,TGCAGTGCTAGCAGGGACAGGGGAGGGTACGAGCAGTACTTC,CSASRDRGGYEQYF
TRBJ2-1,many,TRBV5-1,17,TRBD2,TGCGCCAGCAGCTTGTTCCTAGCGGGTCGTTCCTACAATGAGCAGTTCTTC,CASSLFLAGRSYNEQFF
TRBJ2-7,many,TRBV7-9,13,NA,TGTGCCAGCAGCCCACGGCAGGGGAACGAGCAGTACTTC,CASSPRQGNEQYF
TRBJ2-1,NA,TRBV5-1,13,NA,TGCGCCAGCAGCTCAGTGGCAGACAATGAGCAGTTCTTC,CASSSVADNEQFF
TRBJ1-1,medium-sized,TRBV20-1,15,NA,TGCAGTGCTAGATACGGGGTACGAGGCGACACTGAAGCTTTCTTT,CSARYGVRGDTEAFF
TRBJ2-3,many,TRBV20-1,10,NA,TGCAGTGCTAGCACAGATACGCAGTATTTT,CSASTDTQYF
TRBJ2-3,many,TRBV28,21,TRBD2,TGTGCCAGCAGTTTATTGTCGTACTCAGTAGCGGGAGAGGTTAGCACAGATACGCAGTATTTT,CASSLLSYSVAGEVSTDTQYF
TRBJ2-1,many,TRBV5-5,15,TRBD2,TGTGCCAGCAGTTTAAGCGGGGGGGCGACCAATGAGCAGTTCTTC,CASSLSGGATNEQFF
TRBJ1-2,NA,TRBV6-5,13,NA,TGTGCCAGCAGTTATGGTGGTTCCTATGGCTACACCTTC,CASSYGGSYGYTF
TRBJ1-2,few,TRBV4-2,17,NA,TGTGCCAGCAGCCAAGTCGCTTCCTCCGGGCAGGGCTATGGCTACACCTTC,CASSQVASSGQGYGYTF
TRBJ2-7,many,TRBV7-3,13,NA,TGTGCCAGCAGCCCCGGTTTTTTAAGGGAGCAGTACTTC,CASSPGFLREQYF
TRBJ1-2,many,TRBV3-1,18,TRBD1,TGTGCCAGCAGCCTAAGAAATGGCAGGGGGCCTGGCAACTATGGCTACACCTTC,CASSLRNGRGPGNYGYTF
TRBJ2-2,few,TRBV6-5,12,TRBD1,TGTGCCGTCACAGGGGGCCCCGGGGAGCTGTTTTTT,CAVTGGPGELFF
TRBJ2-1,medium-sized,TRBV7-9,13,NA,TGTGCCAGCAGACCCGGGACGGCGGATGAGCAGTTCTTC,CASRPGTADEQFF
TRBJ2-1,NA,TRBV6-1,16,TRBD2,TGTGCCAGCAGCGCACGGGCCGGGGGGGAATACAATGAGCAGTTCTTC,CASSARAGGEYNEQFF
TRBJ1-4,NA,TRBV7-9,14,NA,TGTGCCAGCACCCCATCACCCACGGGTGAAAAACTGTTTTTT,CASTPSPTGEKLFF
TRBJ1-3,few,TRBV25-1,15,NA,TGTGCCAGCAGTGAAAAAGTAGACTCTGGAAACACCATATATTTT,CASSEKVDSGNTIYF
TRBJ2-3,many,TRBV6-4,15,NA,TGTGCCAGCAGTGCGGGGGCGACTAGCACAGATACGCAGTATTTT,CASSAGATSTDTQYF
TRBJ2-5,many,TRBV12-3/TRBV12-4,15,TRBD1,TGTGCCAGCAGTCTATGGACAGGTGGCGGAGAGACCCAGTACTTC,CASSLWTGGGETQYF
TRBJ2-1,many,TRBV10-3,15,NA,TGTGCCATCAGTGATACTGGAAGCTCCTACAATGAGCAGTTCTTC,CAISDTGSSYNEQFF
TRBJ2-1,medium-sized,TRBV29-1,10,NA,TGCAGCGTTGGATCCGATGAGCAGTTCTTC,CSVGSDEQFF
TRBJ2-1,medium-sized,TRBV4-3,15,TRBD1,TGCGCCAGCAGCCAAGAGTCAGGGGGATACGGTGAGCAGTTCTTC,CASSQESGGYGEQFF
TRBJ2-1,many,TRBV28,13,TRBD2,TGTGCCAGCAGCTCCTCGGGGGGGCATGAGCAGTTCTTC,CASSSSGGHEQFF
TRBJ2-1,many,TRBV4-3,16,TRBD2,TGCGCCAGCAGCCAAGGGTGGCTAGCGGGAGCCAATGAGCAGTTCTTC,CASSQGWLAGANEQFF
TRBJ1-2,many,TRBV4-1,15,NA,TGCGCCAGCAGCCAAGATGGTCCGGGTTTAGATGGCTACACCTTC,CASSQDGPGLDGYTF
TRBJ1-1,few,TRBV6-6,13,NA,TGTGCCAGCAGTTACGACGACAGCCTTATGGCTTTCTTT,CASSYDDSLMAFF
TRBJ2-1,many,TRBV27,15,NA,TGTGCCAGCAGTTTACTAGGGGAGATCATCCATGAGCAGTTCTTC,CASSLLGEIIHEQFF